This T cell receptor beta chain was sequenced in a study of blood T cell repertoires in COVID-19. Sequencing used immunoSEQ multiplex PCR; TCRdb keeps in-frame clones, though not all of them. The data contain 260,000 or so clones, approximately 90% of them singletons. V dropped 3 bases and J dropped 2; count of bases not matched to a gene: 3. This CDR3 spans 17 amino acids. Germline loops: CDR1 KGHDR, CDR2 SFDVKD. Specimen: PBMCs or T cells enriched from blood (not recorded which). This sequence originates from a woman aged 40 to 49 with acute COVID-19. V usage is TRBV24-1 and J usage is TRBJ2-1, with 13 bases identical to TRBD2. The DNA for the CDR3 is TGTGCCACCAGTGATCCACTAGCGGGAGGGCCCTACAATGAGCAGTTCTTC. Its protein is CATSDPLAGGPYNEQFF.